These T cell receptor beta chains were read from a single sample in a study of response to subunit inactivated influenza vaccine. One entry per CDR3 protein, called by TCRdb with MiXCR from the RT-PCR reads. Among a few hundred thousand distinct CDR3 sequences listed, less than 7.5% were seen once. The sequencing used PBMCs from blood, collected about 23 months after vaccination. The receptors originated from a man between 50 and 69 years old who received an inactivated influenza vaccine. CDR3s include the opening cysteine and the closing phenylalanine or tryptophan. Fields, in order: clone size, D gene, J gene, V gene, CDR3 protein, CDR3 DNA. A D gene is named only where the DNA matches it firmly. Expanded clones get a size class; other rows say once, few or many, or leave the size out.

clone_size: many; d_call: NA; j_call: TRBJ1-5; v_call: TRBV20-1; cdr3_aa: CSASSGRLNQPQHF; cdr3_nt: TGCAGTGCATCGTCTGGGAGGTTAAATCAGCCCCAGCATTTT
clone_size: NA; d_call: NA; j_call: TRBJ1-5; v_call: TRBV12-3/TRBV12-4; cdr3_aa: CANNLSGADQPQHF; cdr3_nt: TGTGCCAACAATCTGTCGGGGGCGGATCAGCCCCAGCATTTT
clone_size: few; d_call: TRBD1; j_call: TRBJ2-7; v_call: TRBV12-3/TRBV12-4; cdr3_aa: CASSLTGQGLPYEQYF; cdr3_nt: TGTGCCAGCAGCTTAACGGGACAGGGGTTACCCTACGAGCAGTACTTC
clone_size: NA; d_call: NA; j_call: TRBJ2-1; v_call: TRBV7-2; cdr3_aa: CASSLSRLREQFF; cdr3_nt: TGTGCCAGCAGCTTGTCCAGGCTGCGTGAGCAGTTCTTC
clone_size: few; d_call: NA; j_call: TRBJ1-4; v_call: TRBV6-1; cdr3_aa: CASSPRRQATNEKLFF; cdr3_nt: TGTGCCAGCAGTCCCCGCCGACAAGCAACTAATGAAAAACTGTTTTTT
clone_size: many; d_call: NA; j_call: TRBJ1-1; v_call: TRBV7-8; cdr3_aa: CASSLRGVMNTEAFF; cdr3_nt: TGTGCCAGCAGCTTGCGGGGCGTAATGAACACTGAAGCTTTCTTT
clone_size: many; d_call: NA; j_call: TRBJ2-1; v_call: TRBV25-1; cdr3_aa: CASSDLQGYSSYNEQFF; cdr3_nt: TGTGCCAGCAGTGATTTACAGGGCTACAGCTCCTACAATGAGCAGTTCTTC
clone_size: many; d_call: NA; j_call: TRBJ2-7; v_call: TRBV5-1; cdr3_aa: CASSLAQGYEQYF; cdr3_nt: TGCGCCAGCAGCTTGGCTCAGGGCTACGAGCAGTACTTC
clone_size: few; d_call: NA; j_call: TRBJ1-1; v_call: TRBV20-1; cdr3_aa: CSASRDINTEAFF; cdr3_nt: TGCAGTGCTAGTAGGGACATAAACACTGAAGCTTTCTTT
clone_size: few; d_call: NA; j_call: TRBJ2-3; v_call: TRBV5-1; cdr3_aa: CASSLGGPADTQYF; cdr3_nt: TGCGCCAGCAGCTTGGGGGGGCCCGCAGATACGCAGTATTTT
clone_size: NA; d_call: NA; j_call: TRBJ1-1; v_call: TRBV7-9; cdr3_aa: CASSAGTNTEAFF; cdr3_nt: TGTGCCAGCAGCGCCGGGACGAACACTGAAGCTTTCTTT
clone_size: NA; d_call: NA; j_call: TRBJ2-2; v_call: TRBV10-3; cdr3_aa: CAIQRRGAGDELFF; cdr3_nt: TGTGCCATCCAGAGACGGGGGGCTGGAGACGAGCTGTTTTTT
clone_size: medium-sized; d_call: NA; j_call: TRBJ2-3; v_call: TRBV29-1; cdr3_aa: CSVELVADTQYF; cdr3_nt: TGCAGCGTTGAACTAGTCGCAGATACGCAGTATTTT
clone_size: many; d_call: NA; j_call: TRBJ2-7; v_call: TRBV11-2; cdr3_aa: CASSFYRGGYEQYF; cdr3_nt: TGTGCCAGCAGCTTTTACAGGGGGGGTTACGAGCAGTACTTC
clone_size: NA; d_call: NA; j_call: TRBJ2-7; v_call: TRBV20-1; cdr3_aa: CSARGSTGTHYEQYF; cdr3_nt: TGCAGTGCTAGAGGGTCGACCGGGACACACTACGAGCAGTACTTC
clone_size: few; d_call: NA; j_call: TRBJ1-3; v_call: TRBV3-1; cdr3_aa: CASSPGGVDSGNTIYF; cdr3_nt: TGTGCCAGCAGCCCGGGAGGTGTTGACTCTGGAAACACCATATATTTT
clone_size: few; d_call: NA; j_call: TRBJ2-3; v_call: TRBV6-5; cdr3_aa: CASSYSVPSTDTQYF; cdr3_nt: TGTGCCAGCAGTTACTCGGTCCCGAGCACAGATACGCAGTATTTT
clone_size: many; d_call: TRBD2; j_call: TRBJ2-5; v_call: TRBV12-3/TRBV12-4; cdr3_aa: CASKMTSGGETQYF; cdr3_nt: TGTGCCAGCAAAATGACTAGCGGGGGCGAGACCCAGTACTTC
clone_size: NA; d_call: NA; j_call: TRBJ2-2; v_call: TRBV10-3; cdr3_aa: CAISDSNTGELFF; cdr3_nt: TGTGCCATCAGTGATTCTAACACCGGGGAGCTGTTTTTT
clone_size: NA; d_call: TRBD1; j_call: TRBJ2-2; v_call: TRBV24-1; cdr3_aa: CATRDTGGTGELFF; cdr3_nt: TGTGCCACCAGAGACACAGGGGGCACCGGGGAGCTGTTTTTT
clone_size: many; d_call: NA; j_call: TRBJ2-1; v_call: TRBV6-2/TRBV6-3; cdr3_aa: CASSSLSYNEQFF; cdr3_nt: TGTGCCAGCAGTTCCCTCTCCTACAATGAGCAGTTCTTC
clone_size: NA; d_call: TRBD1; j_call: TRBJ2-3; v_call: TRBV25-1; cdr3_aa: CASSELAGQEGTDTQYF; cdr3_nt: TGTGCCAGCAGTGAGTTGGCGGGACAGGAGGGGACAGATACGCAGTATTTT
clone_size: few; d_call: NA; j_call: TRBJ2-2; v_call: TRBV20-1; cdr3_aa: CSARESNTGELFF; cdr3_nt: TGCAGTGCTAGGGAGTCGAACACCGGGGAGCTGTTTTTT
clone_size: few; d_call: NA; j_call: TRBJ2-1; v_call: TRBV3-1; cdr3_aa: CASSQRGSGAGVEQFF; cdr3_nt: TGTGCCAGCAGCCAAAGGGGGAGCGGGGCCGGGGTTGAGCAGTTCTTC
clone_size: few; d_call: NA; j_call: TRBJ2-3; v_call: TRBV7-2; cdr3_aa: CASRYGAENTDTQYF; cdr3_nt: TGTGCCAGCAGATATGGTGCGGAGAACACAGATACGCAGTATTTT